The next 3 T cell receptor beta chains were all read from a single sample in a study of control samples from healthy donors and cancer patients. Produced via immunoSEQ multiplex PCR; TCRdb's table is partial and in-frame only. The table includes about 150,000 clones, 94% detected once. What was sequenced was blood. All receptors derive from a man between 40 and 49 years old in good health.

The chain links TRBV4-1 to TRBJ1-1, with TRBD1 as a possible D gene (5 bases). Trimming removed 1 base at V and 5 bases at J, with 11 bases between. Germline V gene data show CDR1 as MGHRA and CDR2 as YSYEKL. The CDR3 covers 14 residues. The CDR3 protein is CASSQGGGVTEAFF. Here the CDR3 DNA reads TGCGCCAGCAGCCAAGGTGGGGGAGTAACTGAAGCTTTCTTT.

This sequence joins TRBV5-1 and TRBJ2-1, with TRBD1 matching over 8 bases. The CDR3 has 15 amino acids. The trim removed 0 bases at V and 3 bases at J, leaving 2 bases unmatched. CDR1 is SGHRS, CDR2 YFSETQ, per germline. CDR3 in amino acids: CASSLGQGFYNEQFF. The CDR3 DNA is TGCGCCAGCAGCTTGGGACAGGGGTTCTACAATGAGCAGTTCTTC.

The chain links TRBV4-1 to TRBJ2-5; no clear D. Germline loops: CDR1 MGHRA, CDR2 YSYEKL. V was trimmed by 1 base and J by 7 bases, leaving 13 bases between them. CDR3 length: 14 residues. CDR3 sequence (DNA): TGCGCCAGCAGCCAAGTCGGGCCCCGCTGGACCCAGTACTTC. Its protein is CASSQVGPRWTQYF.